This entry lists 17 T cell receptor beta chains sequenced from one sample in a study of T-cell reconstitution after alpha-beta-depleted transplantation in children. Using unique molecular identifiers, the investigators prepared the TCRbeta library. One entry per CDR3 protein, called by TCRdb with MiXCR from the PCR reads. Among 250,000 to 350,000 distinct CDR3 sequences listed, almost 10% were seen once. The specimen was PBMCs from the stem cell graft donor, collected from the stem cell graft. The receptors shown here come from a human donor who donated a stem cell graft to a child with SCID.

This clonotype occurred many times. The CDR3 nucleotides are TGTGCCAGCAGCTTGGGCCTCTCCTACAATGAGCAGTTCTTC. It encodes CASSLGLSYNEQFF. This chain uses TRBV7-8 with TRBJ2-1; D remains unclear. Germline V gives CDR1 SGHVS, CDR2 FQNEAQ. V lost 3 bases, J lost 0 bases, and 6 bases lay in between. The CDR3 loop spans 14 amino acids.

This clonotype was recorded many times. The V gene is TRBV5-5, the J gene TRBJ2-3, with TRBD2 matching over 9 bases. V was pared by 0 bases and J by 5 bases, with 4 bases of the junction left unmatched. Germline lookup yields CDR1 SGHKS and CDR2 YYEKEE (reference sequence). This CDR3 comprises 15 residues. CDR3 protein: CASSLEGLAIDTQYF. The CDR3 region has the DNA TGTGCCAGCAGCTTGGAGGGACTAGCAATAGATACGCAGTATTTT.

The CDR3 loop is CASSLDPGQVSYEQYF. DNA of the CDR3: TGCGCCAGCAGCTTGGACCCGGGACAGGTATCCTACGAGCAGTACTTC. The V gene is TRBV5-1, the J gene TRBJ2-7; 8 positions agree with TRBD1. There are 16 residues in the CDR3. The ends lost 0 bases at V and 1 base at J; junction bases unmatched: 6. Germline loops: CDR1 SGHRS, CDR2 YFSETQ.

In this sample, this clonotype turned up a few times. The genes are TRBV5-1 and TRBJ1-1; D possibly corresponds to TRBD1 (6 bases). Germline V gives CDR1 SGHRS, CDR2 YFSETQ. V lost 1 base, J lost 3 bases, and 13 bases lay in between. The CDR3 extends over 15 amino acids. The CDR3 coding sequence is TGCGCCAGCAGCTTGCAAGGTGCAGGGGACACTGAAGCTTTCTTT. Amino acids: CASSLQGAGDTEAFF.

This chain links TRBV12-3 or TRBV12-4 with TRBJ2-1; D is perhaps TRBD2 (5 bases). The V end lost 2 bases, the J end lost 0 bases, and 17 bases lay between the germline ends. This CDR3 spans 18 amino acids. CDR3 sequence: CASSLNSAGGSSYNEQFF. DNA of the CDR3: TGTGCCAGCAGTTTAAATAGTGCGGGCGGCAGCTCCTACAATGAGCAGTTCTTC.

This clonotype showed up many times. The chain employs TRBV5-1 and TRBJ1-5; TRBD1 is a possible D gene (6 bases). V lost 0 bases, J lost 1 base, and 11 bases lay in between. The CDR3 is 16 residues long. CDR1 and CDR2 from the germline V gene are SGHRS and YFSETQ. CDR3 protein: CASSLEGGTSNQPQHF. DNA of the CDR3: TGCGCCAGCAGCTTGGAGGGGGGCACGAGCAATCAGCCCCAGCATTTT. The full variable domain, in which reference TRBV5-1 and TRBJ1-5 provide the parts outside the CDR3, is KAGVTQTPRYLIKTRGQQVTLSCSPISGHRSVSWYQQTPGQGLQFLFEYFSETQRNKGNFPGRFSGRQFSNSRSEMNVSTLELGDSALYLCASSLEGGTSNQPQHFGDGTRLSIL.

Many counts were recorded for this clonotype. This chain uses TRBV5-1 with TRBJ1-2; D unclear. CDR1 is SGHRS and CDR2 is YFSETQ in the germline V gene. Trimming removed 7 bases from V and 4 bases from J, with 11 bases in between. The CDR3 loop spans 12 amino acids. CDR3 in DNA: TGCGCCAGCGGAAGTGCTACCTATGGCTACACCTTC. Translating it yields CASGSATYGYTF.

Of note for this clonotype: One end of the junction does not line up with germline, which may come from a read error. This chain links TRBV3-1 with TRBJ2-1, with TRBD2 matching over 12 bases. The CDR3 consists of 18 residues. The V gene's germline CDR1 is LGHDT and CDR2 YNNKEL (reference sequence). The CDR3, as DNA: TGTGCCTGCAGCCTCGGATCTAGCGGGGGGGCCCGTTGGAATGAGCAGTTCTTC. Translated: CACSLGSSGGARWNEQFF.

CDR3 amino acids: CAISGGQGSYNEQFF. The DNA for the CDR3 is TGTGCCATCAGTGGCGGACAGGGGTCCTACAATGAGCAGTTCTTC. The chain employs TRBV10-3 and TRBJ2-1; 9 bases align to TRBD1. The junction had 2 bases not matched to a gene; V was cut back by 4 bases and J by 1 base. Germline CDR1 ENHRY, CDR2 SYGVKD. The CDR3 is 15 residues long.

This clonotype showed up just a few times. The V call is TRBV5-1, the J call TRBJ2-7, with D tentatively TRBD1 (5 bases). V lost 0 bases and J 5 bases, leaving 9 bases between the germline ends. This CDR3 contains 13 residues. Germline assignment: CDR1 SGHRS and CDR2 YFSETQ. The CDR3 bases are TGCGCCAGCAGCTTGGTCCAGGGAAACGAGCAGTACTTC. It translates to CASSLVQGNEQYF. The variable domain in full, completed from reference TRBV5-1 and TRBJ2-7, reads KAGVTQTPRYLIKTRGQQVTLSCSPISGHRSVSWYQQTPGQGLQFLFEYFSETQRNKGNFPGRFSGRQFSNSRSEMNVSTLELGDSALYLCASSLVQGNEQYFGPGTRLTVT.

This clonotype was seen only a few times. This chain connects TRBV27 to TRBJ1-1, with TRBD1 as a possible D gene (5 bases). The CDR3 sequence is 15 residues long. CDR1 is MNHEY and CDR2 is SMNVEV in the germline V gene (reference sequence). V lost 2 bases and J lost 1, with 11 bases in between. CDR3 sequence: CASSLVQGSNTEAFF. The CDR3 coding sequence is TGTGCCAGCAGTTTAGTGCAGGGATCGAACACTGAAGCTTTCTTT.

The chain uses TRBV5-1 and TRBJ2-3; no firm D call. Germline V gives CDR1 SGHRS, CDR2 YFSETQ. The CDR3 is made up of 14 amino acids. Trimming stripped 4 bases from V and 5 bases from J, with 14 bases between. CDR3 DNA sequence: TGCGCCAGCAGCCCCGTCCTTTTGGTAGATACGCAGTATTTT. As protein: CASSPVLLVDTQYF.

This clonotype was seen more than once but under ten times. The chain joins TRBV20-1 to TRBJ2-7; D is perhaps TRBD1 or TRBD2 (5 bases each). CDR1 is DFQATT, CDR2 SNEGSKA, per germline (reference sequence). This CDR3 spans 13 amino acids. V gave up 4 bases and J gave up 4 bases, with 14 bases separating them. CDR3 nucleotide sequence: TGCAGTGCTAAAGCCGGGACGGCATACGAGCAGTACTTC. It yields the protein CSAKAGTAYEQYF.

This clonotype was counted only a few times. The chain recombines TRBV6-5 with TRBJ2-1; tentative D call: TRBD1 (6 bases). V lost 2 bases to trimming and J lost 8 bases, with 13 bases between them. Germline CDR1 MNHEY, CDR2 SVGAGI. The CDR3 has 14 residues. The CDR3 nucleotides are TGTGCCAGCAGTTACCGACCCAGGGGAGATGAGCAGTTCTTC. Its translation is CASSYRPRGDEQFF.

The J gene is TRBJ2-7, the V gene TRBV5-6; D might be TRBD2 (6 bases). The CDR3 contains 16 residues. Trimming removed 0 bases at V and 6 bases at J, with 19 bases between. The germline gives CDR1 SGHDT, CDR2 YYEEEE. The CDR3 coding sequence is TGTGCCAGCAGCTTGGGTTCTCAGGGTTGGGGACTCGAGCAGTACTTC. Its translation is CASSLGSQGWGLEQYF. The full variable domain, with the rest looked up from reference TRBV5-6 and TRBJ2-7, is DAGVTQSPTHLIKTRGQQVTLRCSPKSGHDTVSWYQQALGQGPQFIFQYYEEEERQRGNFPDRFSGHQFPNYSSELNVNALLLGDSALYLCASSLGSQGWGLEQYFGPGTRLTVT.

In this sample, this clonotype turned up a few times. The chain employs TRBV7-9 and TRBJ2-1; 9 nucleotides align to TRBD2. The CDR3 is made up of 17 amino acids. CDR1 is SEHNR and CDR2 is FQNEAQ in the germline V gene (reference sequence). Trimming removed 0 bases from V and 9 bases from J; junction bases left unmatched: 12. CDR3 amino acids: CASSLAQGTSTRGEQFF. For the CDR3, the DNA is TGTGCCAGCAGCTTAGCGCAGGGGACTAGCACTCGCGGTGAGCAGTTCTTC.

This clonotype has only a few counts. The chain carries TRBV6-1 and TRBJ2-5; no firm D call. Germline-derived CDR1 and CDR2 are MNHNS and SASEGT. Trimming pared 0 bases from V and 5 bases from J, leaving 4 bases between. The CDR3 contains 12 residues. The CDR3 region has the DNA TGTGCCAGCAGTGAAGCCCCTGAGACCCAGTACTTC. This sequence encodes CASSEAPETQYF.